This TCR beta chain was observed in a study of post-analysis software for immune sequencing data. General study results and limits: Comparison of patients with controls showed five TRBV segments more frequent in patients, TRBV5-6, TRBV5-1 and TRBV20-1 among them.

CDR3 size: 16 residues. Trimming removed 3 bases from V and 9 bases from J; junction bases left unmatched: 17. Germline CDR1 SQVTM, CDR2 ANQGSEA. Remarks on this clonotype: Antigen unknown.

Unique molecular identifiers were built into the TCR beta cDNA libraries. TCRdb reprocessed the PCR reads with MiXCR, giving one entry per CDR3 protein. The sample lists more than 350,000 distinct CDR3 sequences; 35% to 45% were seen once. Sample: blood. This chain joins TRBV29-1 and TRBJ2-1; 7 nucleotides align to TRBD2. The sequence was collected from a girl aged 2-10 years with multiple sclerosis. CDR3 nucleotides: TGCAGCGTTGACTCAGTTCCGATGGGAGGGCCGGGTGAGCAGTTCTTC. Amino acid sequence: CSVDSVPMGGPGEQFF.